This TCR beta chain was recorded in a study of blood T cells in healthy people across ages. Study-level findings and limits: Estimates based on one million T cells were treated as lower bounds.

As to this clonotype: The antigen is unknown.

The individuals who served as donors were healthy Caucasians living in Russia, aged about 6 to 95. The germline V gene has CDR1 MDHEN and CDR2 SYDVKM. The CDR3 is 15 amino acids. Next came a second PCR, run for roughly 6 to 11 cycles, which used a sample-barcoded 5' primer along with a J-beta primer mix. TCRdb reprocessed the 5' RACE reads with MiXCR, giving one entry per CDR3 protein. The sample contains 780,000 or so distinct CDR3 sequences, approximately 53% of which appear only once. The chain is built from TRBV28 and TRBJ2-4; 9 nucleotides agree with TRBD2. The last part of the DNA fits TRBJ2-7 better; the J call may be wrong. The clonotype originates from a man aged 40-50 years in good health. What was sequenced was blood. The CDR3 sequence is CASSPFTSGYYEQYF. The CDR3 nucleotides are TGTGCCAGCAGTCCCTTTACTAGCGGGTACTACGAGCAGTACTTC.